This T cell receptor (beta chain) was sequenced for a study of Ad26.COV2.S vaccination and SARS-CoV-2 variants. Looking at the study overall: Into the muscle, Ad26.COV2.S was dosed once or twice, 56 days apart. Study results and limitations: Vaccinated individuals (as opposed to placebo recipients) had higher spike-specific TCR breadth. Spike-specific responses of CD8+ and CD4+ T cells were reported to display substantial breadth after vaccination. Breadth of non-spike TCRs did not differ between vaccinees and placebo recipients.

In the case of this clone: What it recognizes is unknown.

Sequenced by immunoSEQ multiplex PCR; TCRdb stores in-frame clones only, minus some. The table shows about 450,000 clones, with about 88% occurring only once. The treatment denotes: over 15 received Ad26.COV2.S at low or high dose, single or two shots; roughly five received placebo; per-sample allocation not given. Collection of samples fell on day 63 after the first vaccine or placebo injection. V gave up 0 bases and J gave up 3 bases, with 11 bases separating them. In germline, CDR1 is MNHEY, CDR2 SMNVEV (reference sequence). This CDR3 has 15 residues. The sample in question was peripheral blood, obtained in a trial of Ad26.COV2.S vaccine versus placebo. The sequence derives from a person between 18 and 65 years old who received the Ad26.COV2.S COVID-19 vaccine or a placebo. This chain connects TRBV27 to TRBJ1-1, with D tentatively TRBD1 (5 bases). The CDR3 reads CASSLSGGWDTEAFF. The CDR3 bases are TGTGCCAGCAGTTTATCCGGGGGTTGGGACACTGAAGCTTTCTTT.